A selection of T cell receptor beta chains follows, all from one sample in a study of radiation and T cells in renal cell carcinoma. Sequencing was performed with immunoSEQ multiplex PCR; in TCRdb, only in-frame clones are kept and a portion is missing. The data hold 140,000 to 150,000 clones, with about nine tenths observed a single time. Specimen: blood, collected from a patient whose treatment included radiotherapy and nephrectomy. The origin of the receptors is a woman in her seventies with renal cell carcinoma. The CDR3 runs from the conserved cysteine through the conserved F or W. A D gene is named only where the DNA matches it firmly. Clone size is stated in some rows and not others, as once, few, many or a class when expanded.

CDR3 protein	CDR3 length	V gene	D gene	J gene	clone size
CASSRTGGKGNTF	13	TRBV28	TRBD1	TRBJ1-2	-
CASSLPTGHAGNTIYF	16	TRBV11-2	-	TRBJ1-3	-
CASSVGYRNSYEQYF	15	TRBV9	-	TRBJ2-7	-
CASSQDIQDEAFF	13	TRBV14	-	TRBJ1-1	-
CASSLGLAGGPQYF	14	TRBV5-6	TRBD2	TRBJ2-5	-
CASSRDVNTGELFF	14	TRBV5-6	-	TRBJ2-2	-
CASRKRGPSYEQYF	14	TRBV6-5	TRBD1	TRBJ2-7	-
CASSYLTYEQYF	12	TRBV6-6	-	TRBJ2-7	-
CASSPPGYYGYTF	13	TRBV18	-	TRBJ1-2	-
CATEARSNTEAFF	13	TRBV19	-	TRBJ1-1	once
CASSLAARNTEAFF	14	TRBV13	-	TRBJ1-1	-
CASSQQLAGGADTQYF	16	TRBV7-2	TRBD2	TRBJ2-3	once
CASSQEKMPTSTDTQYF	17	TRBV4-2	-	TRBJ2-3	-
CASSAGRTGLNSPLHF	16	TRBV28	TRBD1	TRBJ1-6	once
CASSFQQIYGYTF	13	TRBV5-8	-	TRBJ1-2	-
CASSLSPSGQRYVLTF	16	TRBV7-6	-	TRBJ2-6	-
CASSDRYHQPQHF	13	TRBV19	-	TRBJ1-5	-
CASSQQGSGNTIYF	14	TRBV4-2	-	TRBJ1-3	-
CARSLAIYNSPLHF	14	TRBV5-3	-	TRBJ1-6	once
CASSPTGADTGELFF	15	TRBV5-1	TRBD1	TRBJ2-2	-
CASSVGQLDEQYF	13	TRBV5-1	-	TRBJ2-7	-
CASSILTPYNEQFF	14	TRBV10-2	-	TRBJ2-1	-
CASSEQRGAYNEQFF	15	TRBV6-1	TRBD2	TRBJ2-1	-